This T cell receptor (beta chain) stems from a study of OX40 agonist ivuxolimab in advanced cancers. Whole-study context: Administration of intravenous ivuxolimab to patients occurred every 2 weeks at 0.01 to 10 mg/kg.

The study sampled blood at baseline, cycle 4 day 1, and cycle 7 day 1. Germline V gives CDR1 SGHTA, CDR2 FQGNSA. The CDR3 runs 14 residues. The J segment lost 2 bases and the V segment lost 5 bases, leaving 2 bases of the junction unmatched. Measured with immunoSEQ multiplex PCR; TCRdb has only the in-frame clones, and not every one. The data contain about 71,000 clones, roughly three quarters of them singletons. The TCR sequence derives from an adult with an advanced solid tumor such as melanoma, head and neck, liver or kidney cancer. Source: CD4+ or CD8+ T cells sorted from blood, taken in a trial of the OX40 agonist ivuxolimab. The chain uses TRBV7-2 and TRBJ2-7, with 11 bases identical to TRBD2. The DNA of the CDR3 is TGTGCCAGCAGCATACTAGCGGGAGCCTACGAGCAGTACTTC. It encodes CASSILAGAYEQYF.